This T cell receptor (beta chain) stems from a study of T cell responses to AZD1222 COVID-19 vaccine. Study-wide findings and caveats: Among those given AZD1222, only five or six were seropositive at baseline.

As concerns this clone: The antigen remains undetermined.

This table comes from immunoSEQ multiplex PCR, and its TCRdb copy is limited to in-frame clones, with some not included. The sample shows 120,000 or so clones, around 93% of them seen only once. The CDR3 length is 14 residues. The germline V gene has CDR1 DFQATT and CDR2 SNEGSKA (reference sequence). V lost 3 bases and J 7 bases, leaving 16 bases between the germline ends. The chain combines TRBV20-1 with TRBJ2-1, with a tentative D call TRBD1 (6 bases). The sequenced sample was peripheral blood, obtained on day 0 of AZD1222 vaccination. This clonotype originated in an adult in good health. CDR3 sequence: CSASWPIRGNEQFF. CDR3 DNA: TGCAGTGCTAGTTGGCCCATTAGGGGGAATGAGCAGTTCTTC.